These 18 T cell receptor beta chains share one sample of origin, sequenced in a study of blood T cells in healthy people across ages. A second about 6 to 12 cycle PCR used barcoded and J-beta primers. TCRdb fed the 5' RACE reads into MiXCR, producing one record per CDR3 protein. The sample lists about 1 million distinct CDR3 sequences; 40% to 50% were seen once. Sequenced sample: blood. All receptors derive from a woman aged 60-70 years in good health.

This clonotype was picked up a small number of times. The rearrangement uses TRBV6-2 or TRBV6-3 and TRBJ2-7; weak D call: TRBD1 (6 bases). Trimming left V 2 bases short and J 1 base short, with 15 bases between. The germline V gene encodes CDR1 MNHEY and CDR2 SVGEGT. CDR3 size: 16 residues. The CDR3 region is CASSYLHRVTSYEQYF. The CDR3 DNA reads TGTGCCAGCAGTTACCTCCACAGGGTAACTTCCTACGAGCAGTACTTC.

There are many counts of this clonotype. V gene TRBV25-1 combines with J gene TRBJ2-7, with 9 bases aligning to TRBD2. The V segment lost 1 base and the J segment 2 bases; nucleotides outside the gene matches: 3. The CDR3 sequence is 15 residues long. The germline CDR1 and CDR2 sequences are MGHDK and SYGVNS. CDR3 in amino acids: CASSESGGRAYEQYF. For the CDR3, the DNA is TGTGCCAGCAGTGAATCCGGCGGGAGGGCCTACGAGCAGTACTTC.

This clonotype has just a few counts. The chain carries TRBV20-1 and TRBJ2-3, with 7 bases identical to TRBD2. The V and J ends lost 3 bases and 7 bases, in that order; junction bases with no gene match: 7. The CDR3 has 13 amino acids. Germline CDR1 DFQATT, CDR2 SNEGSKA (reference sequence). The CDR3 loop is CSASRLAQNTQYF. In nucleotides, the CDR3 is TGCAGTGCTAGCAGACTAGCACAAAATACGCAGTATTTT.

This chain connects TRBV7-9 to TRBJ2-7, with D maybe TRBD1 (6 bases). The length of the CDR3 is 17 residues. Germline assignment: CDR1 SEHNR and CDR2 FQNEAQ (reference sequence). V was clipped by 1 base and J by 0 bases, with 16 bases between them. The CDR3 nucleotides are TGTGCCAGCAGCTTAGGGGGCGTTGGGGGCCGCTCCTACGAGCAGTACTTC. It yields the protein CASSLGGVGGRSYEQYF.

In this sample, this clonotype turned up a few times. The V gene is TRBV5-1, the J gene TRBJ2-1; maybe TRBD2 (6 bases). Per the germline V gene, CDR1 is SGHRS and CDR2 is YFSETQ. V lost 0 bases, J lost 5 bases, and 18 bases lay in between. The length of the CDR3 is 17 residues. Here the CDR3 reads CASSLAGGSVGDNEQFF. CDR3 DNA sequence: TGCGCCAGCAGCTTGGCCGGAGGGTCTGTTGGGGACAATGAGCAGTTCTTC.

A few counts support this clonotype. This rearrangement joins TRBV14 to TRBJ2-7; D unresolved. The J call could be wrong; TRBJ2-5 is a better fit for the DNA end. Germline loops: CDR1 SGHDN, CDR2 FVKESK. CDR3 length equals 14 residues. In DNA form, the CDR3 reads TGTGCCAGCAGCCAAGTTGAGGTTGGCGAGACCCAGTACTTC. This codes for CASSQVEVGETQYF.

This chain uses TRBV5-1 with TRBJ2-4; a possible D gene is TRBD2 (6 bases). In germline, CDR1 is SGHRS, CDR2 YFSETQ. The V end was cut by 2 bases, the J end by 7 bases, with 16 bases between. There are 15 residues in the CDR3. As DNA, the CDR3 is TGCGCCAGCAGCTTCGCGGGACGGGGGAGGAACATTCAGTACTTC. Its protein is CASSFAGRGRNIQYF.

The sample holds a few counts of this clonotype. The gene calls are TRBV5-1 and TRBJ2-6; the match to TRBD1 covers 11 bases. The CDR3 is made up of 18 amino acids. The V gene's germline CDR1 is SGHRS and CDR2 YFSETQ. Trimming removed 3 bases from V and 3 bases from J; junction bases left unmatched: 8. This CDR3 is CASSSLGQGADGANVLTF. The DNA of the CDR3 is TGCGCCAGCAGCTCCCTAGGACAGGGGGCTGATGGGGCCAACGTCCTGACTTTC.

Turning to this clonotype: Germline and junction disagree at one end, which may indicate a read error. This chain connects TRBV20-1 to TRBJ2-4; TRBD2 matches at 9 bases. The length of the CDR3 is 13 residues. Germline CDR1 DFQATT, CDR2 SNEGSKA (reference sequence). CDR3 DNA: TGCGGTGCTAGTCCCACTGGGGCGGGAGGGCAGTACTTC. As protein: CGASPTGAGGQYF.

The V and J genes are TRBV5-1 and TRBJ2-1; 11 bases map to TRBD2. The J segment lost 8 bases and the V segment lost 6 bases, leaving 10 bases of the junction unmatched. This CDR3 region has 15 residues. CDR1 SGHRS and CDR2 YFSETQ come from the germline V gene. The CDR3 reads CASNYLAGGDYEQFF. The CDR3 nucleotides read TGCGCCAGCAACTACCTAGCGGGAGGCGATTATGAGCAGTTCTTC.

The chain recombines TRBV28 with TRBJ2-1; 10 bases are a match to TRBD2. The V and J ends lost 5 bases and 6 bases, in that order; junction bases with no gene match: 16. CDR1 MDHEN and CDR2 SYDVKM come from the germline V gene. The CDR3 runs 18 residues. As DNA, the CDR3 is TGTGCCAGCAGTCCAACCTCCGGCCTAGCGGGAGTGGGCAATGAGCAGTTCTTC. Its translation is CASSPTSGLAGVGNEQFF.

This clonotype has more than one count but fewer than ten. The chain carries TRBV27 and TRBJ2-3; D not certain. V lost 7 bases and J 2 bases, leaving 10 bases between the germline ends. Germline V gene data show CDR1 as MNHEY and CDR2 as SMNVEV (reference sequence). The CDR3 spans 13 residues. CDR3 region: CASTDSHTDTQYF. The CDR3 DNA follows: TGTGCCAGCACGGATAGCCACACAGATACGCAGTATTTT.

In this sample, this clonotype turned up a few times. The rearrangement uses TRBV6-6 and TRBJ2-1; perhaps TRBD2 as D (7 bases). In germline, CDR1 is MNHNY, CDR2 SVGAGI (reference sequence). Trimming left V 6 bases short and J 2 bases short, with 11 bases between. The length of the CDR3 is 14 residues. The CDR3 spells CASSWGGAYNEQFF. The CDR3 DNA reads TGTGCCAGCAGCTGGGGGGGCGCCTACAATGAGCAGTTCTTC.

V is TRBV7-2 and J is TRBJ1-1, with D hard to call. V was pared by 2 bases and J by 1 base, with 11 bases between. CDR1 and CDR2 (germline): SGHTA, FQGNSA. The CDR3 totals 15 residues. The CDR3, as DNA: TGTGCCAGCAGCTTATTTCACGGCCCGAACACTGAAGCTTTCTTT. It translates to CASSLFHGPNTEAFF. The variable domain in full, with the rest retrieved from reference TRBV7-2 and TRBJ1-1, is GAGVSQSPSNKVTEKGKDVELRCDPISGHTALYWYRQSLGQGLEFLIYFQGNSAPDKSGLPSDRFSAERTGGSVSTLTIQRTQQEDSAVYLCASSLFHGPNTEAFFGQGTRLTVV.

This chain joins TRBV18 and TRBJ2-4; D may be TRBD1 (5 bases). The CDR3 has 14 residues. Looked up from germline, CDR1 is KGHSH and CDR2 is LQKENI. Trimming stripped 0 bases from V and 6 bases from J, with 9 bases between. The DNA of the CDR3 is TGTGCCAGCTCACCACCGTCTCAGGGAAACATTCAGTACTTC. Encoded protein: CASSPPSQGNIQYF.

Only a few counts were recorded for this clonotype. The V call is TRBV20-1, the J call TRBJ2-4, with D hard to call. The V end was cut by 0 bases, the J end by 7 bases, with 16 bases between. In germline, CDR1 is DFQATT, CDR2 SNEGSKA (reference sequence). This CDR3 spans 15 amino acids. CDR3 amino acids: CSARDLVGKRNIQYF. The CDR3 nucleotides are TGCAGTGCTAGAGATCTGGTGGGAAAGAGGAACATTCAGTACTTC.

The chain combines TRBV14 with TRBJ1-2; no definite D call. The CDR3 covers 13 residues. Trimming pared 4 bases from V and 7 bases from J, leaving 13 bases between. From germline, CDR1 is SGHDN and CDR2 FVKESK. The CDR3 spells CASSPRLDVGYTF. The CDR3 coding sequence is TGTGCCAGCAGCCCCCGGTTGGACGTTGGCTACACCTTC.

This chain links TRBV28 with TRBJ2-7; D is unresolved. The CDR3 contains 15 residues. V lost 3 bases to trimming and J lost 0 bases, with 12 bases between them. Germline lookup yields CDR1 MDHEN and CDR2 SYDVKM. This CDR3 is CASSFTAEFSYEQYF. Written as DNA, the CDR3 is TGTGCCAGCAGTTTTACAGCAGAGTTCTCCTACGAGCAGTACTTC.